The 2 T cell receptor beta chains listed next were all sequenced from one sample in a study of control samples from healthy donors and cancer patients. Data came from immunoSEQ multiplex PCR; TCRdb stores just in-frame clones and leaves some out. The repertoire holds about 120,000 clones, with about 91% as singletons. The sequencing input was blood. These receptors were collected from a man aged 35 to 55 in good health.

CDR3: CASSVAGTGQSPLHF. The DNA of the CDR3 is TGTGCCAGCAGCGTAGCCGGGACAGGGCAATCACCCCTCCACTTT. This sequence joins TRBV9 and TRBJ1-6; 9 positions match TRBD1. There are 15 residues in the CDR3. Trimming at V came to 0 bases and at J to 10 bases, leaving 5 bases not matched to a gene. The germline CDR1 and CDR2 sequences are SGDLS and YYNGEE.

The rearrangement joins TRBV6-4 to TRBJ1-6, with D unresolved. V dropped 3 bases and J dropped 5 bases, with 14 bases sitting between them. This CDR3 has 16 amino acids. Germline values: CDR1 MRHNA, CDR2 SNTAGT. The CDR3 DNA follows: TGTGCCAGCAGTGAGGGTAGCATAGAGAATAATTCACCCCTCCACTTT. This sequence encodes CASSEGSIENNSPLHF.